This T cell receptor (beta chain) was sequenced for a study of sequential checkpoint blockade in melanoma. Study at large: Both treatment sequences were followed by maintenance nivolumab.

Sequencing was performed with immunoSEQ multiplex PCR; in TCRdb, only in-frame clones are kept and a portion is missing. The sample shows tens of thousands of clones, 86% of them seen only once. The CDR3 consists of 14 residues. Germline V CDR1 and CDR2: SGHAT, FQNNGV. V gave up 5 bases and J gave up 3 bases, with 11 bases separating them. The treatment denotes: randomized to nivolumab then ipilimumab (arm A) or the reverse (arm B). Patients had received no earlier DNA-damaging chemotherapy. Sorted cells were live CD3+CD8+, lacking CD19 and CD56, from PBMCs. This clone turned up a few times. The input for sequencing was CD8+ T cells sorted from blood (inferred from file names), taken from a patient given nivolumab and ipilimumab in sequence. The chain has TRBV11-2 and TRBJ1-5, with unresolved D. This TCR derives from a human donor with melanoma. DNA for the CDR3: TGTGCCAGCAGCCGAGCGGGAAACAATCAGCCCCAGCATTTT. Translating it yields CASSRAGNNQPQHF.